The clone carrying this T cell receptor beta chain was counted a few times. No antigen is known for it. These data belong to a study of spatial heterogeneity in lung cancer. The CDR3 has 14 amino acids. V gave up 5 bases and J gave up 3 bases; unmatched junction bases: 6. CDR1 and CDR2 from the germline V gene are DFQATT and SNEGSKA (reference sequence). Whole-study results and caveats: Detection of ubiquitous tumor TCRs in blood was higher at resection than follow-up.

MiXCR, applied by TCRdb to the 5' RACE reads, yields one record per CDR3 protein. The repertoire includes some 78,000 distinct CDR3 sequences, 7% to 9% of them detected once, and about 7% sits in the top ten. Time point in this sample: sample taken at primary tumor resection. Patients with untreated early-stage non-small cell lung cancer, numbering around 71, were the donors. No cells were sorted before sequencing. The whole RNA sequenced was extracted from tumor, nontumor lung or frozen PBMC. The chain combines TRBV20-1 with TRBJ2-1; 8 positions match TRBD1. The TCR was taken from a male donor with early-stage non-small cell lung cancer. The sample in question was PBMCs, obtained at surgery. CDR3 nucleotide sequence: TGCAGTGCTGGTCAGGGGGCAGGCTACAATGAGCAGTTCTTC. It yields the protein CSAGQGAGYNEQFF.